This TCR beta chain was observed in a study of T-cell memory formation after mild COVID-19. At the level of the study: Clusters of TCRs were largely donor specific.

Via MiXCR, TCRdb re-called the 5' RACE reads, giving one row per CDR3 protein. The sample gives under 200,000 distinct CDR3 sequences, 10% to 15% of which show up once; 2.5% to 3.5% is in the top ten. This clonotype was seen more than once but under ten times. No antigen is known for it. Findings and caveats of the study: A subset of responding clones appeared in pre-infection memory, suggesting cross-reactive memory joined. From day 15 to 85, contracting clones were balanced between CD4 and CD8, whereas later expanders leaned toward CD4+.

The V end lost 4 bases, the J end lost 6 bases, and 14 bases lay between the germline ends. The CDR3 contains 13 residues. The germline V gene encodes CDR1 SGHRS and CDR2 YFSETQ. This rearrangement joins TRBV5-1 to TRBJ2-7; D unclear. Sequencing was performed on PBMCs or a T cell subset sorted from them (not recorded which). The receptor's source is a man between 18 and 35 years old who had mild COVID-19 (a few samples of this study predate the infection). Cell type and time point are not known. The CDR3: CASSPDWRGEQYV. The CDR3 DNA is TGCGCCAGCAGCCCAGACTGGCGCGGCGAGCAGTACGTC.